Sequencing of this T cell receptor (beta chain) was carried out in a study of blood T cell repertoires in COVID-19. The data were produced by immunoSEQ multiplex PCR, yet TCRdb's version contains in-frame clones alone and is incomplete. The table has roughly 100,000 clones, 85% to 95% seen once. Between the trimmed V and J ends, which lost 1 base and 7 bases, there was a span of 17 bases. CDR3 length equals 17 residues. The germline V gene encodes CDR1 KGHSY and CDR2 FQNENV. The sample taken for sequencing was peripheral blood. The sequence was obtained from a woman in her fifties or sixties in a cohort sampled during active COVID-19. The rearrangement joins TRBV16 to TRBJ1-6; D uncertain. CDR3 region: CASSQWRGETRNSPLHF. DNA for the CDR3: TGTGCCAGCAGCCAATGGCGTGGGGAGACAAGAAATTCACCCCTCCACTTT.